This paragraph covers one T cell receptor (beta chain) sequence. Its antigen is not identified. Assay used: immunoSEQ multiplex PCR; TCRdb lists only in-frame clones, some missing. The data contain 50,000 to 65,000 clones, 85% to 95% of them singletons. This sample was taken from a study of OX40 agonist ivuxolimab in advanced cancers. Overall study context: People in dose escalation had one of these cancers: hepatocellular carcinoma, melanoma, renal cell or head and neck cancer. Participants averaged approximately 60 years of age (range about 23 to 79) and were less than 85% male.

This CDR3 has 15 amino acids. CDR1 is SGHRS and CDR2 is YFSETQ in the germline V gene. V was pared by 4 bases and J by 0 bases, with 14 bases between. Study-wide results and limits: CD8+ T cells averaged more expanded clones than CD4+. By week 6 at 0.1 to 3.0 mg/kg, blood CD4+ and CD8+ T cells had expanded clonally.

The chain is built from TRBV5-1 and TRBJ2-7; D possibly corresponds to TRBD2 (6 bases). Sequencing used CD4+ or CD8+ T cells sorted from blood, obtained in a trial of the OX40 agonist ivuxolimab. The receptor was derived from an adult with an advanced solid tumor such as melanoma, head and neck, liver or kidney cancer. DNA of the CDR3: TGCGCCAGCAGCCCTGAGGGAGGAGTCTCCTACGAGCAGTACTTC. It translates to CASSPEGGVSYEQYF.